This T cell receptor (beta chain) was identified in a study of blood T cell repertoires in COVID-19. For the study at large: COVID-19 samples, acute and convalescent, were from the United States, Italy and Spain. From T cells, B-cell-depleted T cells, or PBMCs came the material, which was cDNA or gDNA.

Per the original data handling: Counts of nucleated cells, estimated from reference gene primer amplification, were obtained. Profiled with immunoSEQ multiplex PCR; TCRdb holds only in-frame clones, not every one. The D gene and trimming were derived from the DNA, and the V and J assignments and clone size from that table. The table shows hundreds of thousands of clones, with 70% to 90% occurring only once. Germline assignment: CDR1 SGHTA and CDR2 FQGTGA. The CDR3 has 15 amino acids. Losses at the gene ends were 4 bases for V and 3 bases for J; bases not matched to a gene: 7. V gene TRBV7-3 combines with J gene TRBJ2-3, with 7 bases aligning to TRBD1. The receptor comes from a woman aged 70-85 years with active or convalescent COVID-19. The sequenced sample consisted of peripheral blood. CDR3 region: CASSSRGQNTDTQYF. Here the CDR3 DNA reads TGTGCCAGCAGCTCAAGGGGACAGAATACAGATACGCAGTATTTT.